A single sample is the source of the 5 T cell receptor beta chains below, sequenced in a study of blood T cell repertoires in COVID-19. Some clones are missing from TCRdb's copy, which holds only in-frame ones; the method was immunoSEQ multiplex PCR. The table has 150,000 to 200,000 clones, about 82% seen once; the top ten hold around 5.2%. The sequenced material came from peripheral blood. The receptors stem from a young woman with acute or convalescent COVID-19.

The chain links TRBV5-1 to TRBJ2-7; 8 nucleotides agree with TRBD1. From germline, CDR1 is SGHRS and CDR2 YFSETQ. The CDR3 spans 14 residues. The trim removed 5 bases at V and 3 bases at J, leaving 7 bases unmatched. The DNA of the CDR3 is TGCGCCAGCAGAGTGGGACAGGCCCTCTACGAGCAGTACTTC. This translates into CASRVGQALYEQYF.

The V and J genes are TRBV5-1 and TRBJ2-1; 9 nucleotides line up with TRBD1. Germline CDR1 is SGHRS and CDR2 is YFSETQ. Trimming cost V 0 bases and J 3 bases; bases outside gene matches: 7. The CDR3 length is 17 residues. CDR3 in DNA: TGCGCCAGCAGCTTGGAAGTACAGGGGGCTTTCTACAATGAGCAGTTCTTC. Translating gives CASSLEVQGAFYNEQFF.

The chain is built from TRBV29-1 and TRBJ1-4; the match to TRBD1 covers 10 bases. Germline V CDR1 and CDR2: SQVTM, ANQGSEA. V shed 6 bases and J 7 bases; nucleotides not matched to a gene: 5. CDR3 length: 13 amino acids. The DNA of the CDR3 is TGCAGCGTCCCCGGGACAGGGGCTGAAAAACTGTTTTTT. Residues: CSVPGTGAEKLFF.

V and J are TRBV3-1 (or the pseudogene TRBV3-2) and TRBJ1-2; D possibly corresponds to TRBD1 (6 bases). This CDR3 contains 12 residues. The V gene lost 4 bases and the J gene lost 11 bases, with 14 bases spanning the gap. Germline CDR1 is LGHDT and CDR2 is YNNKEL (reference sequence). The CDR3 sequence: CASSLSGRGYTF. The CDR3 coding sequence is TGTGCCAGCAGCCTAAGTGGAAGGGGGTACACCTTC.

The V call is TRBV3-1 (or the pseudogene TRBV3-2), the J call TRBJ1-6; a possible D gene is TRBD1 (5 bases). Germline CDR1 is LGHDT and CDR2 is YNNKEL (reference sequence). The germline V and J ends were trimmed by 3 bases and 9 bases, with 12 bases remaining between them. The CDR3 consists of 14 residues. The CDR3 loop is CASSQKTDGSPLHF. The CDR3 DNA follows: TGTGCCAGCAGCCAGAAGACAGACGGTTCACCCCTCCACTTT.